This entry concerns a single T cell receptor beta chain. The antigen it binds to is not known. No clone much larger than this one lies a single base away; base qualities are absent. This specimen belongs to a study of cytomegalovirus exposure and HLA in healthy donors (dated by TCRdb to about 2017). Describing the broader study: A later analysis indicated that the 130 or so validation repertoires were generated on the platform also employed for the roughly 730 repertoires of the first cohort. The study was designed to test whether signatures of past pathogen exposure could be identified by cataloging public T cell receptors. A separate validation cohort of about 110 different subjects was used in addition to the approximately 700-subject first cohort. To predict cytomegalovirus infection status, the study brought together high-throughput TCR immunosequencing, statistical association of individual TCRs with disease status, and machine learning. Summary of the overall study and its limitations: The classifier was reported to diagnose cytomegalovirus status with high specificity and sensitivity in both the original cohort and the validation cohort. Across donors, most TCR sequences were observed very rarely, whereas some public TCRs were present in many individuals. A later analysis had no HLA typing for the validation cohort, so co-occurrence there was scored across all 120 repertoires. It was suggested by the authors that the approach could potentially be generalized to other disease states and immunological phenotypes. The study listed 150 to 200 TCR beta chains as associated with cytomegalovirus. In vitro tests confirmed that a few of the cytomegalovirus-associated TCR beta chains recognize cytomegalovirus antigens. A later analysis found that TCRs clustered in the first cohort also tended to co-occur in the 120 or so validation repertoires, with 90% to 95% of cluster scores above 0.

The donors belonged to the validation cohort of about 120 subjects, which was separate from the roughly 680-subject first cohort. Relative to germline, V is missing 8 bases and J is missing 3 bases, with 5 bases of the junction outside any gene match. The CDR3 covers 13 residues, taking in both the cysteine and the phenylalanine. Left in the record is the CDR3 DNA by itself, 39 bases read in frame from the first base. CDR1 and CDR2 (SNHLY, FYNNEI) derive from the germline V gene. Library preparation employed the immunoSEQ multiplex PCR assay. The original pipeline was this. A statistical classification framework was developed to diagnose cytomegalovirus status using the catalog of TCR beta chain sequences. TCRdb stores this immuneACCESS table with in-frame sequences only. Part of the clones is absent; in the studies checked, under half of the shortfall reflects unresolved V genes, and no reason is known for the rest. The D gene and trimming were derived from the DNA, and the V and J assignments and clone size from that table. The sample yields roughly 190,000 clones; approximately 85% were counted once. The ten largest make up approximately 1.5% of the sample.

This sequence originates from a woman aged 18-35 years in good health and CMV-seronegative. The source material was PBMCs. This sequence uses TRBV2 and TRBJ2-7; 9 bases in the junction line up with TRBD1. The bases read TGTGCCAGCGGACAGGGGCTGGTCTACGAGCAGTACTTC. This is translated as CASGQGLVYEQYF.